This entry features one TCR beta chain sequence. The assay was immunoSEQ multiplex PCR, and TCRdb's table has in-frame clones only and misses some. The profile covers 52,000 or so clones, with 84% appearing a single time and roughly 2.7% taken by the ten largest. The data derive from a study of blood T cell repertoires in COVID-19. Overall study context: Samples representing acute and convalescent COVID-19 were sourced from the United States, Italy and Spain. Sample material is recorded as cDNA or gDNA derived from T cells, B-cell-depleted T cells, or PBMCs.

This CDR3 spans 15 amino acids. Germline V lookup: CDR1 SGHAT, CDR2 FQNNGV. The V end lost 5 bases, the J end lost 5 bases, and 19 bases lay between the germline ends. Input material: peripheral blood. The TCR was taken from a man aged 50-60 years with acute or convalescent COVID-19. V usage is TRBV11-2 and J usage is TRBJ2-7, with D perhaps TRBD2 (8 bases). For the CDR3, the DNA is TGTGCCAGCAGCCTGACAGGGACGGGGGGGAACGAGCAGTACTTC. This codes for CASSLTGTGGNEQYF. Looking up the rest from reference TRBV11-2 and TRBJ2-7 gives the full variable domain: EAGVAQSPRYKIIEKRQSVAFWCNPISGHATLYWYQQILGQGPKLLIQFQNNGVVDDSQLPKDRFSAERLKGVDSTLKIQPAKLEDSAVYLCASSLTGTGGNEQYFGPGTRLTVT.